These 10 T cell receptor beta chains were all obtained from the same sample, sequenced in a study of T cells in narcolepsy. The data were produced by immunoSEQ multiplex PCR, yet TCRdb's version contains in-frame clones alone and is incomplete. The data show fewer than 40,000 clones, less than 85% seen once. The sample was CD45RA- memory CD4+ T cells from PBMCs. The receptors were gathered from a human donor with narcolepsy.

The rearrangement joins TRBV7-2 to TRBJ1-2, with no clear D. There are 15 residues in the CDR3. V lost 5 bases and J 3 bases, leaving 16 bases between the germline ends. The germline CDR1 and CDR2 sequences are SGHTA and FQGNSA. The CDR3 loop is CASSPGRWIYYGYTF. The CDR3 DNA sequence: TGTGCCAGCAGCCCGGGAAGGTGGATTTACTATGGCTACACCTTC.

The chain links TRBV28 to TRBJ1-4, with TRBD1 matching 8 bases. V lost 10 bases and J lost 0; bases outside the gene matches: 4. Looked up from germline, CDR1 is MDHEN and CDR2 is SYDVKM. The length of the CDR3 is 14 residues. The DNA of the CDR3 is TGTGCCACTTCGGACAGGGCAACTAATGAAAAACTGTTTTTT. This encodes CATSDRATNEKLFF.

The rearrangement joins TRBV2 to TRBJ2-2; no clear D. V lost 6 bases and J 3 bases, leaving 14 bases between the germline ends. CDR1 SNHLY and CDR2 FYNNEI come from the germline V gene. The CDR3 runs to 15 residues. This CDR3 is CASRTYGRDTGELFF. The CDR3 DNA reads as TGTGCCAGCAGAACCTACGGACGGGACACCGGGGAGCTGTTTTTT. The full variable domain, with the rest looked up from reference TRBV2 and TRBJ2-2, is EPEVTQTPSHQVTQMGQEVILRCVPISNHLYFYWYRQILGQKVEFLVSFYNNEISEKSEIFDDQFSVERPDGSNFTLKIRSTKLEDSAMYFCASRTYGRDTGELFFGEGSRLTVL.

V usage is TRBV5-1 and J usage is TRBJ2-5, with 7 bases lining up with TRBD1. This CDR3 comprises 17 residues. V gave up 4 bases and J gave up 4 bases; unmatched junction bases: 16. In germline, CDR1 is SGHRS, CDR2 YFSETQ. CDR3 sequence: CASSPTVLTGVSETQYF. The CDR3 nucleotides read TGCGCCAGCAGCCCGACAGTGCTTACAGGGGTGTCAGAGACCCAGTACTTC.

CDR3 nucleotides: TGTGCCTGGATCACGGACGGCCGGAATAATTCACCCCTCCACTTT. Its translation: CAWITDGRNNSPLHF. The chain employs TRBV30 and TRBJ1-6; D is uncertain. CDR1 GTSNPN and CDR2 SVGIG come from the germline V gene (reference sequence). The CDR3 totals 15 residues. V lost 4 bases and J 5 bases, leaving 15 bases between the germline ends.

J is TRBJ1-2 and V is TRBV7-8, with D perhaps matching TRBD1 (6 bases). V shed 2 bases and J shed 4 bases, with 17 bases lying between them. CDR1 and CDR2 (germline): SGHVS, FQNEAQ. CDR3 length equals 16 residues. The CDR3: CASSLRTIGGAYGYTF. The CDR3 DNA sequence: TGTGCCAGCAGCTTAAGAACGATCGGGGGGGCCTATGGCTACACCTTC.

This clone showed up just a few times. This chain uses TRBV10-3 with TRBJ1-2, with 8 bases identical to TRBD1. The V gene's germline CDR1 is ENHRY and CDR2 SYGVKD. The V and J ends lost 4 bases and 4 bases, in that order; junction bases with no gene match: 2. The CDR3 is 13 amino acids. The CDR3 here is CAISVDRGYGYTF. CDR3 in DNA: TGTGCCATCAGTGTTGACAGGGGCTATGGCTACACCTTC.

The chain employs TRBV21-1 and TRBJ2-7; the table's D call TRBD1 went unverified against the DNA. TRBV21-1 is designated a pseudogene. The CDR3 sequence is 15 residues long. The CDR3 here is CASSSRDRVVYEQYF. CDR3 nucleotide sequence: TGTGCCAGCAGCAGCCGGGACAGGGTAGTCTACGAGCAGTACTTC.

The V call is TRBV5-1, the J call TRBJ1-1; possible D gene TRBD1, 5 bases. Germline-derived CDR1 and CDR2 are SGHRS and YFSETQ. The length of the CDR3 is 14 residues. V shed 9 bases and J shed 0 bases, with 15 bases lying between them. The CDR3 DNA sequence: TGCGCCACTACGGCCGGGACGGTGAACACTGAAGCTTTCTTT. Translation: CATTAGTVNTEAFF.

This chain uses TRBV15 with TRBJ2-3, with D hard to call. The CDR3 extends over 16 amino acids. V lost 1 base to trimming and J lost 4 bases, with 15 bases between them. The germline V gene has CDR1 LNHNV and CDR2 YYDKDF (reference sequence). The CDR3 DNA is TGTGCCACCAGCAGAGCGGGTAACACTCGCCCAGATACGCAGTATTTT. As protein: CATSRAGNTRPDTQYF. The whole variable domain, remainder taken from reference TRBV15 and TRBJ2-3, is DAMVIQNPRYQVTQFGKPVTLSCSQTLNHNVMYWYQQKSSQAPKLLFHYYDKDFNNEADTPDNFQSRRPNTSFCFLDIRSPGLGDTAMYLCATSRAGNTRPDTQYFGPGTRLTVL.